This T cell receptor beta chain comes out of a study of vaccination effects on CD4 cells after COVID-19. After more than 8 days in culture, the CD4+ T cells were isolated. Participants got two doses of BNT162b2 or mRNA-1273 vaccine. Vaccine recipients lacked prior SARS-CoV-2 infection and had negative nucleocapsid antibodies. In regard to this clone: No antigen is known for it.

Assay: immunoSEQ multiplex PCR; the TCRdb copy retains only in-frame clones and omits some. This table holds about 57,000 clones, approximately 81% found once. The CDR3 has 16 amino acids. Germline CDR1 is SGHRS and CDR2 is YFSETQ. V dropped 4 bases and J dropped 3; count of bases not matched to a gene: 4. The sample here was CD4+ T cells from PBMCs cultured without peptide, taken after COVID-19 vaccination. The sequence was obtained from a human donor who received a COVID-19 vaccine. This rearrangement joins TRBV5-1 to TRBJ2-3; TRBD2 matches 14 bases. This CDR3 is CASSPGTSGGTDTQYF. CDR3 DNA sequence: TGCGCCAGCAGCCCCGGGACTAGCGGGGGAACAGATACGCAGTATTTT.